The rows below give T cell receptor beta chains drawn from one sample of a study of T cell repertoires in cytomegalovirus infection. TCRdb re-called the reads with MiXCR, one entry per CDR3 protein. Among under 350,000 distinct CDR3 sequences listed, roughly 21% were seen once. No antigen is known for these receptors. This specimen consisted of cultured PBMCs, obtained from culture after CMV antigen stimulation. These receptor sequences come from a human donor in good health (CMV status not recorded). Some clones in this sample may be carry-over from other donors' samples. Both conserved end residues are part of each CDR3. The D gene is left open where the match is weak. For some rows the clone size is stated as once, few or many, or as a class when expanded; others skip it.

cdr3_aa: CATRKEPALNTEAFF; cdr3_nt: TGTGCCACCCGTAAAGAACCAGCCTTGAACACTGAAGCTTTCTTT; d_call: .; j_call: TRBJ1-1; v_call: TRBV6-5; clone_size: .
cdr3_aa: CASRGTSSEQYF; cdr3_nt: TGTGCCAGCAGGGGTACTAGCTCCGAGCAGTACTTC; d_call: .; j_call: TRBJ2-7; v_call: TRBV6-6; clone_size: many
cdr3_aa: CASSKGLNSYNEQFF; cdr3_nt: TGTGCCAGCAGCAAAGGACTGAACTCGTACAATGAGCAGTTCTTC; d_call: .; j_call: TRBJ2-1; v_call: TRBV7-2; clone_size: many
cdr3_aa: CASSDDLLAGGDEQFF; cdr3_nt: TGTGCCAGCAGCGACGACCTCCTAGCGGGAGGCGATGAGCAGTTCTTC; d_call: TRBD2; j_call: TRBJ2-1; v_call: TRBV7-9; clone_size: many
cdr3_aa: CASLGGAGANVLTF; cdr3_nt: TGTGCCAGCCTAGGCGGAGCCGGGGCCAACGTCCTGACTTTC; d_call: .; j_call: TRBJ2-6; v_call: TRBV11-2; clone_size: few
cdr3_aa: CASTIGGYEQYF; cdr3_nt: TGTGCCAGCACTATAGGGGGCTACGAGCAGTACTTC; d_call: .; j_call: TRBJ2-7; v_call: TRBV28; clone_size: .
cdr3_aa: CATSRDYRVRTKNIQYF; cdr3_nt: TGTGCCACCAGCAGAGATTATAGGGTCCGAACCAAAAACATTCAGTACTTC; d_call: .; j_call: TRBJ2-4; v_call: TRBV15; clone_size: .
cdr3_aa: CASSLTGGNTIYF; cdr3_nt: TGTGCCAGCAGCTTGACAGGGGGAAACACCATATATTTT; d_call: TRBD1; j_call: TRBJ1-3; v_call: TRBV11-3; clone_size: .
cdr3_aa: CSARGRTYNEQFF; cdr3_nt: TGCAGTGCTAGAGGGAGGACCTACAATGAGCAGTTCTTC; d_call: .; j_call: TRBJ2-1; v_call: TRBV20-1; clone_size: few
cdr3_aa: CASSPFRIEETQYF; cdr3_nt: TGTGCCAGCAGCCCTTTTAGGATAGAGGAGACCCAGTACTTC; d_call: .; j_call: TRBJ2-5; v_call: TRBV7-9; clone_size: .
cdr3_aa: CASSSLTTGFNTGELFF; cdr3_nt: TGTGCCAGCAGTTCCCTGACGACAGGGTTCAACACCGGGGAGCTGTTTTTT; d_call: TRBD1; j_call: TRBJ2-2; v_call: TRBV27; clone_size: .
cdr3_aa: CASSLEFASGRYEQYF; cdr3_nt: TGTGCCAGCAGCTTAGAATTTGCTAGCGGGAGGTACGAGCAGTACTTC; d_call: TRBD2; j_call: TRBJ2-7; v_call: TRBV7-2; clone_size: few
cdr3_aa: CAGRGANTEAFF; cdr3_nt: TGTGCGGGCAGGGGAGCGAACACTGAAGCTTTCTTT; d_call: .; j_call: TRBJ1-1; v_call: TRBV7-9; clone_size: once
cdr3_aa: CASSLSTSGILSYEQYF; cdr3_nt: TGTGCCAGCAGCCTCTCGACTAGCGGGATCCTCTCCTACGAGCAGTACTTC; d_call: TRBD2; j_call: TRBJ2-7; v_call: TRBV11-1; clone_size: few
cdr3_aa: CASSGQGRNTIYF; cdr3_nt: TGTGCCAGCAGCGGACAGGGGAGAAACACCATATATTTT; d_call: TRBD1; j_call: TRBJ1-3; v_call: TRBV7-6; clone_size: many
cdr3_aa: CASSLAEGKGFF; cdr3_nt: TGTGCCAGCAGTCTTGCTGAGGGGAAAGGGTTCTTC; d_call: .; j_call: TRBJ2-1; v_call: TRBV28; clone_size: many
cdr3_aa: CATSTRHNEQFF; cdr3_nt: TGTGCCACCAGCACTAGACACAATGAGCAGTTCTTC; d_call: .; j_call: TRBJ2-1; v_call: TRBV15; clone_size: .
cdr3_aa: CASSLRPRTPSSQYF; cdr3_nt: TGTGCCAGCAGCTTACGGCCGCGGACCCCTTCGTCCCAGTACTTC; d_call: .; j_call: TRBJ2-5; v_call: TRBV7-8; clone_size: many
cdr3_aa: CASSFYGLNGEAFF; cdr3_nt: TGTGCCAGCAGCTTCTACGGACTCAACGGAGAAGCTTTCTTT; d_call: .; j_call: TRBJ1-1; v_call: TRBV7-2; clone_size: many
cdr3_aa: CASSSPGQGRAFF; cdr3_nt: TGTGCCAGCAGCTCTCCCGGGCAGGGGAGAGCTTTCTTT; d_call: .; j_call: TRBJ1-1; v_call: TRBV7-2; clone_size: many
cdr3_aa: CASSLGVPGGRDTQYF; cdr3_nt: TGTGCCAGCAGCTTAGGGGTGCCGGGAGGCCGGGATACGCAGTATTTT; d_call: TRBD2; j_call: TRBJ2-3; v_call: TRBV7-2; clone_size: many
cdr3_aa: CSASQGTNTEAFF; cdr3_nt: TGCAGTGCTTCGCAGGGGACGAACACTGAAGCTTTCTTT; d_call: .; j_call: TRBJ1-1; v_call: TRBV20-1; clone_size: .
cdr3_aa: CASSYFAASYEQYF; cdr3_nt: TGTGCCAGCAGTTACTTTGCGGCGTCCTACGAGCAGTACTTC; d_call: .; j_call: TRBJ2-7; v_call: TRBV6-5; clone_size: .
cdr3_aa: CSVTYGGKGTGELFF; cdr3_nt: TGCAGCGTAACTTACGGGGGAAAAGGCACCGGGGAGCTGTTTTTT; d_call: .; j_call: TRBJ2-2; v_call: TRBV29-1; clone_size: .
cdr3_aa: CASSIRRNTEAFF; cdr3_nt: TGTGCCAGTAGTATTCGAAGGAACACTGAAGCTTTCTTT; d_call: .; j_call: TRBJ1-1; v_call: TRBV19; clone_size: few
cdr3_aa: CASSSQQGTDTQYF; cdr3_nt: TGTGCCAGCAGCTCCCAACAGGGAACAGATACGCAGTATTTT; d_call: .; j_call: TRBJ2-3; v_call: TRBV7-8; clone_size: many
cdr3_aa: CASWSGGPHYGYTF; cdr3_nt: TGTGCCAGCTGGTCGGGGGGCCCTCACTATGGCTACACCTTC; d_call: .; j_call: TRBJ1-2; v_call: TRBV12-3/TRBV12-4; clone_size: few
cdr3_aa: CASCGGRESTDTQYF; cdr3_nt: TGTGCCAGTTGCGGGGGGAGAGAGAGCACAGATACGCAGTATTTT; d_call: TRBD2; j_call: TRBJ2-3; v_call: TRBV19; clone_size: few
cdr3_aa: CASSLWKEAYEQYF; cdr3_nt: TGTGCCAGCAGCTTATGGAAAGAGGCCTACGAGCAGTACTTC; d_call: .; j_call: TRBJ2-7; v_call: TRBV7-2; clone_size: .
cdr3_aa: CASSQPRDGPEAFF; cdr3_nt: TGCGCCAGCAGCCAGCCCCGGGACGGCCCTGAAGCTTTCTTT; d_call: .; j_call: TRBJ1-1; v_call: TRBV4-1; clone_size: few
cdr3_aa: CASSLAPDGNTDTQYF; cdr3_nt: TGTGCCAGCAGCTTAGCGCCAGACGGAAACACAGATACGCAGTATTTT; d_call: .; j_call: TRBJ2-3; v_call: TRBV7-6; clone_size: many
cdr3_aa: CASSRDGRATTTTDTQYF; cdr3_nt: TGTGCCAGCAGCCGTGACGGCCGGGCCACAACGACTACAGATACGCAGTATTTT; d_call: .; j_call: TRBJ2-3; v_call: TRBV7-2; clone_size: many
cdr3_aa: CASSITAEGRSPLHF; cdr3_nt: TGTGCCAGTAGTATTACAGCGGAGGGCCGTTCACCCCTCCACTTT; d_call: .; j_call: TRBJ1-6; v_call: TRBV19; clone_size: .
cdr3_aa: CSVEQGAGELFF; cdr3_nt: TGCAGCGTTGAACAAGGGGCCGGGGAGCTGTTTTTT; d_call: .; j_call: TRBJ2-2; v_call: TRBV29-1; clone_size: .
cdr3_aa: CASSSYDRVTGELFF; cdr3_nt: TGTGCCAGCAGCTCCTACGACAGGGTAACCGGGGAGCTGTTTTTT; d_call: TRBD1; j_call: TRBJ2-2; v_call: TRBV5-4; clone_size: few
cdr3_aa: CASSPRTGGYEQYF; cdr3_nt: TGTGCCAGCAGTCCCCGGACAGGGGGCTACGAGCAGTACTTC; d_call: TRBD1; j_call: TRBJ2-7; v_call: TRBV6-1; clone_size: .